What follows describes a single T cell receptor beta chain. The data derive from a study of blood T cell repertoires in COVID-19. Study overall: The study drew acute and convalescent COVID-19 samples from the United States, Italy and Spain. T cells, B-cell-depleted T cells, or PBMCs provided the cDNA or gDNA that served as material.

Authors' analysis steps: Nucleated cell counts were estimated from reference gene primer amplification. The table came from immunoSEQ multiplex PCR; TCRdb's copy has only in-frame clones and leaves some out. The V and J calls and clone size come from that table; D and trimming were worked out from the DNA. The sample has 250,000 to 350,000 clones, roughly 80% seen once. Germline V CDR1 and CDR2: SGHRS, YFSETQ. The CDR3 has 16 amino acids. The ends lost 3 bases at V and 3 bases at J; junction bases unmatched: 5. The chain employs TRBV5-1 and TRBJ2-1; 11 positions match TRBD2. The sequencing input was peripheral blood. The receptor was derived from a woman in her forties or fifties with active or convalescent COVID-19. The CDR3 sequence: CASSSLLAGVYNEQFF. For the CDR3, the DNA is TGCGCCAGCAGCTCGCTACTAGCGGGAGTCTACAATGAGCAGTTCTTC.